This T cell receptor (beta chain) comes out of a study of cytomegalovirus exposure and HLA in healthy donors. 13 Jbeta primers and 60 Vbeta primers were used for the PCR. Profiled with immunoSEQ multiplex PCR; TCRdb holds only in-frame clones, not every one. The sample carries 200,000 to 250,000 clones, more than 80% recorded once. A remark on this clone: Its specificity is unknown.

Overall study findings and caveats: There was a cluster of highly shared sequence variants that was likely a sequencing artifact. The authors listed 150 to 200 TCR beta chains as cytomegalovirus-associated. Clonal expansion, a later analysis showed, was greater in HLA-associated TCR beta chains than in equally common others.

The V and J ends lost 6 bases and 1 base respectively, with 10 bases between them. The CDR3 sequence is 14 residues long. Germline V gene data show CDR1 as LNHDA and CDR2 as SQIVND (reference sequence). Material: PBMCs. The source is a man aged 25-40 years in good health and CMV-seronegative. The genes are TRBV19 and TRBJ1-5, with D unresolved. The CDR3 sequence is CASRVTASNQPQHF. The CDR3 DNA reads as TGTGCCAGTAGGGTAACAGCAAGCAATCAGCCCCAGCATTTT.